This TCR beta chain was identified during a study of tumor-infiltrating lymphocytes in localized non-small cell lung cancer. About the study: Some samples were collected after neoadjuvant chemotherapy; smokers, never-smokers and several histologies were included.

Generated by immunoSEQ multiplex PCR, the TCRdb table keeps only in-frame clones and is missing some. Of about 16,000 clones listed, approximately 79% are singletons. V lost 1 base, J lost 8 bases, and 17 bases stayed unmatched. The CDR3 length is 18 residues. Germline V gives CDR1 SGHTA, CDR2 FQGNSA. The chain joins TRBV7-2 to TRBJ2-3, with 8 nucleotides matching TRBD2. The sequenced material came from lung tumor tissue. The sequence was obtained from a human donor with non-small cell lung cancer. The CDR3 sequence is CASSLDSGSGGLRGTQYF. CDR3 nucleotide sequence: TGTGCCAGCAGCTTAGACTCAGGGAGCGGGGGACTCAGGGGTACGCAGTATTTT.